Shown below are 13 T cell receptor beta chains from a single sample sequenced in a study of blood T cell repertoires in COVID-19. Some clones are missing from TCRdb's copy, which holds only in-frame ones; the method was immunoSEQ multiplex PCR. The table has 150,000 or so clones, 75% to 90% seen once; the top ten hold roughly 12%. Sequenced material: peripheral blood. These TCRs come from a man aged 18 to 30 with COVID-19, enrolled during active disease.

The gene calls are TRBV7-6 and TRBJ2-7, with 8 positions matching TRBD2. CDR1 and CDR2 from the germline V gene are SGHVS and FNYEAQ. The V gene end was trimmed by 4 bases and the J gene end by 0 bases; junction bases not matched to a gene: 5. The CDR3 has 15 residues. CDR3 nucleotide sequence: TGTGCCAGCAGCTCCTCTAGCGGGTACTCCTACGAGCAGTACTTC. It is translated as CASSSSSGYSYEQYF.

This chain links TRBV10-3 with TRBJ1-3; TRBD1 matches 9 bases. The germline gives CDR1 ENHRY, CDR2 SYGVKD. The CDR3 loop spans 15 amino acids. V trimming: 8 bases; J trimming: 1 base; junction bases outside the gene matches: 6. The CDR3 reads CAISGQGSSGNTIYF. CDR3 coding DNA: TGTGCCATCTCGGGACAGGGATCATCTGGAAACACCATATATTTT.

This clone was seen just once. The V gene is TRBV28, the J gene TRBJ1-4, with TRBD1 matching over 7 bases. The CDR3 is 15 residues long. CDR1 and CDR2 (germline): MDHEN, SYDVKM. The V and J ends lost 5 bases and 7 bases, in that order; junction bases with no gene match: 10. CDR3 loop: CASSHRTGDFEKLFF. The DNA for the CDR3 is TGTGCCAGCAGTCACCGGACAGGAGACTTTGAAAAACTGTTTTTT.

The chain links TRBV6-5 to TRBJ2-5; D is unresolved. The V gene lost 6 bases and the J gene lost 5 bases, with 19 bases spanning the gap. This CDR3 comprises 15 residues. The germline CDR1 and CDR2 sequences are MNHEY and SVGAGI. CDR3 DNA sequence: TGTGCCAGCAGCCTCAACACCGGAGTATTGGAGACCCAGTACTTC. Protein product: CASSLNTGVLETQYF.

The chain couples TRBV25-1 to TRBJ2-7, with D perhaps matching TRBD2 (6 bases). The germline V gene has CDR1 MGHDK and CDR2 SYGVNS. This CDR3 spans 14 amino acids. Trimming left V 4 bases short and J 6 bases short, with 16 bases between. CDR3 amino acids: CASSAQSSGGEQYF. The CDR3 nucleotides are TGTGCCAGCAGTGCTCAGAGTTCCGGGGGCGAGCAGTACTTC.

J is TRBJ1-1 and V is TRBV6-1; D may be TRBD1 (5 bases). Germline CDR1 and CDR2: MNHNS and SASEGT. V was shortened by 1 base and J by 3 bases, with 12 bases between the two germline ends. The CDR3 runs 15 residues. CDR3 sequence (DNA): TGTGCCAGCAGTGAAGGTAGGGGTATGGACACTGAAGCTTTCTTT. As protein: CASSEGRGMDTEAFF.

V is TRBV6-5 and J is TRBJ2-5; weak D call: TRBD1 (5 bases). Germline CDR1 is MNHEY and CDR2 is SVGAGI. V was trimmed by 0 bases and J by 3 bases, leaving 5 bases between them. CDR3 length equals 13 residues. The CDR3 loop is CASSYSGEETQYF. The CDR3 DNA sequence: TGTGCCAGCAGTTACTCAGGGGAAGAGACCCAGTACTTC.

This chain links TRBV5-4 with TRBJ1-1; the match to TRBD1 covers 8 bases. This CDR3 has 13 amino acids. The V gene end was trimmed by 2 bases and the J gene end by 6 bases; junction bases not matched to a gene: 3. CDR1 is SGHNT, CDR2 YYREEE, per germline (reference sequence). The CDR3 reads CASSLHRGSEAFF. Here the CDR3 DNA reads TGTGCCAGCAGCTTACACAGGGGGTCTGAAGCTTTCTTT. Looking up the rest from reference TRBV5-4 and TRBJ1-1 gives the full variable domain: ETGVTQSPTHLIKTRGQQVTLRCSSQSGHNTVSWYQQALGQGPQFIFQYYREEENGRGNFPPRFSGLQFPNYSSELNVNALELDDSALYLCASSLHRGSEAFFGQGTRLTVV.

The rearrangement links TRBV7-9 to TRBJ1-1, with 9 nucleotides matching TRBD1. CDR3 size: 13 residues. The V gene's germline CDR1 is SEHNR and CDR2 FQNEAQ (reference sequence). The V gene end was trimmed by 5 bases and the J gene end by 8 bases; junction bases not matched to a gene: 6. The CDR3 nucleotides are TGTGCCAGCAGCCTACTGGGGACAGGGGAAGCTTTCTTT. This translates into CASSLLGTGEAFF.

V is TRBV13 and J is TRBJ1-2; D possibly corresponds to TRBD1 (6 bases). The germline V gene encodes CDR1 PRHDT and CDR2 FYEKMQ (reference sequence). The CDR3 runs to 16 residues. V lost 0 bases and J lost 6, with 17 bases in between. CDR3 residues: CASSLGGETGRHGYTF. The CDR3 DNA reads TGTGCCAGCAGCTTAGGGGGTGAGACAGGTCGCCATGGCTACACCTTC.

This clone was counted a single time. The CDR3 region has the DNA TGTGCCAGCAGTTTCCGGGGATTGGCGGAGACCCAGTACTTC. Amino acid sequence: CASSFRGLAETQYF. The chain uses TRBV27 and TRBJ2-5, with D possibly TRBD2 on 5 matching bases. The CDR3 is 14 amino acids. Germline CDR1 MNHEY, CDR2 SMNVEV (reference sequence). The V gene lost 3 bases and the J gene lost 5 bases, with 13 bases spanning the gap.

The chain links TRBV21-1 to TRBJ2-7; the D segment call TRBD2 is taken from the table without a DNA check. TRBV21-1 is an annotated pseudogene. The CDR3 is 16 residues long. CDR3 DNA sequence: TGTGCCAGCAGCAAAGTCCCCCTAGCGGTCTCCTACGAGCAGTACTTC. It is translated as CASSKVPLAVSYEQYF.

This chain uses TRBV5-1 with TRBJ2-7; TRBD1 matches at 8 bases. V shed 5 bases, J shed 5 bases, and the junction held 18 bases outside the gene matches. Germline values: CDR1 SGHRS, CDR2 YFSETQ. This CDR3 spans 17 amino acids. DNA of the CDR3: TGCGCCAGCAGTCGGGGCTCATCAGGGGGCCTGGTGGACGAGCAGTACTTC. Its translation is CASSRGSSGGLVDEQYF.